These 13 T cell receptor beta chains were sequenced from one sample in a study of T cell responses to AZD1222 COVID-19 vaccine (dated by TCRdb to the early 2020s). The time point label, as the study defines it: baseline before first vaccination. The library came from the immunoSEQ multiplex PCR assay. In its TCRdb copy, this immuneACCESS table keeps in-frame sequences only and misses some clones. Where compared with another copy, unresolved V genes explain less than half of these, and the others have no known cause. The sample contains 150,000 to 200,000 clones, around 90% of them found a single time. The ten largest clones add up to around 1.5% of the sample. Sequenced material: peripheral blood, taken on day 0 of AZD1222 vaccination. Receptors were obtained from an adult in good health.

Points on this clone: Relative to the germline gene, one junction end is altered; a read error may explain this. The J gene is TRBJ2-2, the V gene TRBV7-7; no definite D call. Germline V gene sequence: CDR1 SSHAT, CDR2 FNYEAQ (reference sequence). The CDR3 has 13 amino acids. CDR3 sequence reads: CASSNSGSGELFF. The CDR3 DNA reads TGTGCTAGCAGTAACTCAGGATCCGGGGAGCTGTTTTTT.

The rearrangement uses TRBV10-3 and TRBJ2-1, with D perhaps being TRBD1 or TRBD2 (5 bases each). Trimming pared 6 bases from V and 0 bases from J, leaving 12 bases between. This CDR3 is built from 15 residues. CDR1 and CDR2 from the germline V gene are ENHRY and SYGVKD. The CDR3 DNA reads TGTGCCATCAGGGGACCAGGCGACTCCTACAATGAGCAGTTCTTC. This translates into CAIRGPGDSYNEQFF.

The J gene is TRBJ1-2, the V gene TRBV5-8, with TRBD1 matching over 8 bases. Germline V gene sequence: CDR1 SGHTS, CDR2 YDEGEE. The CDR3 sequence is 15 residues long. Trimming at V came to 3 bases and at J to 5 bases, leaving 9 bases not matched to a gene. CDR3 DNA sequence: TGTGCCAGCAGCTCGGGGACAGGAGACTATTATGGCTACACCTTC. This codes for CASSSGTGDYYGYTF.

The chain recombines TRBV27 with TRBJ2-1, with TRBD2 as a possible D gene (6 bases). Trimming shortened V by 4 bases and J by 3 bases, and 19 bases separated the two germline ends. This CDR3 is 17 amino acids long. Germline V CDR1 and CDR2: MNHEY, SMNVEV (reference sequence). DNA for the CDR3: TGTGCCAGCAGTTACTCGGGGTACGGGGGAGACTACAATGAGCAGTTCTTC. As protein: CASSYSGYGGDYNEQFF.

The V and J genes are TRBV4-1 and TRBJ2-1, with D tentatively TRBD2 (6 bases). V was clipped by 4 bases and J by 7 bases, with 17 bases between them. The CDR3 is 15 amino acids. Germline V gene sequence: CDR1 MGHRA, CDR2 YSYEKL. The CDR3 DNA follows: TGCGCCAGCAGCCCCCGGGACTCGCGGAGAAATGAGCAGTTCTTC. Protein product: CASSPRDSRRNEQFF.

The chain joins TRBV4-3 to TRBJ2-7; tentatively, D is TRBD1 or TRBD2 (5 bases each). Trimming removed 0 bases at V and 2 bases at J, with 20 bases between. The V gene's germline CDR1 is LGHNA and CDR2 YSLEER. CDR3 size: 18 residues. The CDR3 DNA reads as TGCGCCAGCAGCCAAGAGGGGGTCACTTGGCGGAGGCCCTACGAGCAGTACTTC. Protein product: CASSQEGVTWRRPYEQYF.

CDR3: CASRGLAAGNEQFF. DNA of the CDR3: TGTGCCAGTAGGGGACTAGCGGCGGGGAATGAGCAGTTCTTC. The chain recombines TRBV19 with TRBJ2-1, with 11 bases identical to TRBD2. With V trimmed by 6 bases and J by 7 bases, 5 bases remained unmatched. The CDR3 sequence is 14 residues long. The germline V gene has CDR1 LNHDA and CDR2 SQIVND (reference sequence).

The chain couples TRBV19 to TRBJ1-5; D perhaps matches TRBD1 (6 bases). Germline V gene data show CDR1 as LNHDA and CDR2 as SQIVND (reference sequence). The V and J ends lost 4 bases and 0 bases respectively, with 16 bases between them. The length of the CDR3 is 17 residues. The CDR3 is CASSNTGTPYSNQPQHF. CDR3 in DNA: TGTGCCAGTAGTAATACCGGGACACCTTATAGCAATCAGCCCCAGCATTTT.

The chain uses TRBV4-1 and TRBJ2-7; maybe TRBD2 (5 bases). V shed 0 bases and J shed 6 bases, with 15 bases lying between them. The germline CDR1 and CDR2 sequences are MGHRA and YSYEKL. This CDR3 region has 15 residues. CDR3 sequence reads: CASSQDSGLEGEQYF. The CDR3 nucleotides read TGCGCCAGCAGCCAAGATAGTGGGCTAGAGGGCGAGCAGTACTTC.

This rearrangement joins TRBV30 to TRBJ1-1; TRBD1 is a possible D gene (5 bases). This CDR3 has 13 residues. V shed 4 bases and J shed 1 base, with 10 bases lying between them. The germline V gene encodes CDR1 GTSNPN and CDR2 SVGIG (reference sequence). The DNA of the CDR3 is TGTGCCTGGAATGCTGGACAGAACACTGAAGCTTTCTTT. It translates to CAWNAGQNTEAFF.

This chain joins TRBV5-5 and TRBJ2-4; possibly TRBD1 for D (5 bases). The ends were cut back, 4 bases at V and 5 bases at J, with 10 bases in the middle. CDR1 and CDR2 from the germline V gene are SGHKS and YYEKEE (reference sequence). This CDR3 spans 13 amino acids. In DNA, the CDR3 is TGTGCCAGCAGCCCCGACAGCCAAAACATTCAGTACTTC. Its translation is CASSPDSQNIQYF.

The chain uses TRBV18 and TRBJ2-2; D gene uncertain. The CDR3 runs 15 residues. Trimming pared 2 bases from V and 0 bases from J, leaving 7 bases between. The V gene's germline CDR1 is KGHSH and CDR2 LQKENI. The CDR3 spells CASSPSSSNTGELFF. The CDR3, as DNA: TGTGCCAGCTCACCAAGTAGTTCGAACACCGGGGAGCTGTTTTTT.

The chain joins TRBV11-3 to TRBJ2-3; maybe TRBD2 (6 bases). The CDR3 loop spans 16 amino acids. Germline V gene data show CDR1 as SGHNT and CDR2 as YENEEA. Between the trimmed V and J ends, which lost 4 bases and 4 bases, there was a span of 18 bases. The CDR3 region is CASSSRGEASADTQYF. In DNA form, the CDR3 reads TGTGCCAGCAGCTCCCGCGGGGAGGCAAGTGCAGATACGCAGTATTTT. The whole variable domain, filled in from reference TRBV11-3 and TRBJ2-3, reads EAGVVQSPRYKIIEKKQPVAFWCNPISGHNTLYWYLQNLGQGPELLIRYENEEAVDDSQLPKDRFSAERLKGVDSTLKIQPAELGDSAVYLCASSSRGEASADTQYFGPGTRLTVL.